This paragraph reports one TCR beta chain. This sample is part of a study of cytomegalovirus exposure and HLA in healthy donors. This PCR relied on a set of 60 Vbeta primers and 13 Jbeta primers. Repertoires were generated with immunoSEQ multiplex PCR, while TCRdb's copy carries only in-frame clones and drops some. The profile shows around 150,000 clones, 8.9% of them singletons. CDR3 size: 14 residues. The ends lost 1 base at V and 10 bases at J; junction bases unmatched: 4. Germline-derived CDR1 and CDR2 are SGHKS and YYEKEE (reference sequence). This sequence originates from a woman aged 40 to 50 in good health and CMV-seropositive. Sample: PBMCs. This chain joins TRBV5-5 and TRBJ2-1; 11 bases are a match to TRBD2. The CDR3 is CASSLTSGGGEQFF. In DNA form, the CDR3 reads TGTGCCAGCAGCTTGACTAGCGGGGGAGGCGAGCAGTTCTTC.